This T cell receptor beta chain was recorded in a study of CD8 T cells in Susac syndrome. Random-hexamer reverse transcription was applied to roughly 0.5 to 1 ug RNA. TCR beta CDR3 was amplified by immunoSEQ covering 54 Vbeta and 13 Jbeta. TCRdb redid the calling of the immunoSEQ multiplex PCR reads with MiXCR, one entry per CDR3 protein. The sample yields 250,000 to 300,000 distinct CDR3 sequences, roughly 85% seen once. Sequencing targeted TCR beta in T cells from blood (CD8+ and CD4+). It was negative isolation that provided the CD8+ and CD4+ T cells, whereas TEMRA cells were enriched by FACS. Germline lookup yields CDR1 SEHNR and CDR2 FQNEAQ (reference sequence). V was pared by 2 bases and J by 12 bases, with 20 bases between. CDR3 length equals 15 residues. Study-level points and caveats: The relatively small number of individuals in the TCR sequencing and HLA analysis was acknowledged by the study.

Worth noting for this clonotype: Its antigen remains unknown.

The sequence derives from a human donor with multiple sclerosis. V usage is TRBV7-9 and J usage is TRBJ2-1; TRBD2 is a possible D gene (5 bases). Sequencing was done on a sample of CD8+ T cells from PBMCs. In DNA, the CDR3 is TGTGCCAGCAGCTTATCTGTGGGCCGGGATTTGTCGCAGTTCTTC. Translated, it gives CASSLSVGRDLSQFF.